Listed below are T cell receptor beta chains from one sample, sequenced in a study of blood T cell repertoires in COVID-19. This table comes from immunoSEQ multiplex PCR, and its TCRdb copy is limited to in-frame clones, with some not included. The sample lists roughly 250,000 clones; more than 85% were seen once. Material: peripheral blood. These receptors were collected from a man aged 25 to 40 with acute or convalescent COVID-19. Each CDR3 is given with its conserved first and last residue. The D gene is left open where the match is weak. The listing skips clone size in some rows; elsewhere it reads once, few, many or a size class.

CDR3aa,CDR3nt,d_gene,j_gene,abundance,v_gene
CAWARGSKNSPLHF,TGTGCCTGGGCCAGGGGAAGTAAGAATTCACCCCTCCACTTT,-,TRBJ1-6,-,TRBV30
CASSVGGGVNTEAFF,TGTGCCAGCAGCGTAGGCGGGGGAGTGAACACTGAAGCTTTCTTT,-,TRBJ1-1,-,TRBV9
CASRAGAGGNQPQHF,TGTGCCAGCAGAGCGGGGGCAGGGGGCAATCAGCCCCAGCATTTT,-,TRBJ1-5,-,TRBV19
CASSTGQSYEQYF,TGTGCCAGCAGTACCGGACAGTCCTACGAGCAGTACTTC,-,TRBJ2-7,-,TRBV28
CASSEAWQGSSPLHF,TGTGCCAGCAGTGAAGCTTGGCAGGGATCCTCACCCCTCCACTTT,-,TRBJ1-6,-,TRBV6-1
CASSSSGRAWSEEQYF,TGTGCCAGCAGTTCTAGCGGGAGGGCCTGGTCGGAAGAGCAGTACTTC,TRBD2,TRBJ2-7,-,TRBV28
CASKTGGLGYTF,TGTGCCAGCAAGACAGGGGGCTTGGGCTACACCTTC,TRBD1,TRBJ1-2,-,TRBV2
CASSSSGETQYF,TGTGCCAGCAGCTCCTCCGGGGAGACCCAGTACTTC,-,TRBJ2-5,-,TRBV11-3
CATSNRRAGNEQFF,TGTGCCACCAGTAACCGGAGGGCAGGCAATGAGCAGTTCTTC,-,TRBJ2-1,-,TRBV15
CASSLLAGAYEQYF,TGTGCCAGCAGCCTCCTAGCGGGGGCCTACGAGCAGTACTTC,TRBD2,TRBJ2-7,few,TRBV7-2
CASSIQNYGYTF,TGTGCCAGTAGCATACAGAACTATGGCTACACCTTC,-,TRBJ1-2,-,TRBV19
CAWNTGQGNQPQHF,TGTGCCTGGAACACAGGGCAGGGCAATCAGCCCCAGCATTTT,-,TRBJ1-5,-,TRBV30
CAISEASGYEQYF,TGTGCCATCAGTGAGGCTAGCGGGTACGAGCAGTACTTC,TRBD2,TRBJ2-7,-,TRBV10-3
CASSEKRETQYF,TGCGCCAGCAGTGAGAAGAGGGAGACCCAGTACTTC,-,TRBJ2-5,-,TRBV10-2
CASSLGTGFVGNTIYF,TGCGCCAGCAGCTTGGGGACAGGGTTTGTCGGAAACACCATATATTTT,TRBD1,TRBJ1-3,few,TRBV5-1
CATDAGAGVGNEKLFF,TGTGCCACCGACGCAGGGGCCGGGGTGGGAAATGAAAAACTGTTTTTT,-,TRBJ1-4,-,TRBV19
CASSAWRANQPQHF,TGTGCCAGTAGTGCGTGGAGAGCAAATCAGCCCCAGCATTTT,-,TRBJ1-5,-,TRBV19